This passage covers 18 T cell receptor beta chains from one sample sequenced in a study of blood T cell repertoires in COVID-19. Profiled with immunoSEQ multiplex PCR; TCRdb holds only in-frame clones, not every one. Of 150,000 to 200,000 clones in the sample, 75% to 90% were seen once. What was sequenced was peripheral blood. The receptors shown here come from a woman older than 75 with active or convalescent COVID-19.

In its sample, this clone was seen once. This chain connects TRBV5-1 to TRBJ2-1, with TRBD2 as a possible D gene (5 bases). Germline V gene data show CDR1 as SGHRS and CDR2 as YFSETQ. This CDR3 is built from 15 residues. Trimming left V 4 bases short and J 7 bases short, with 18 bases between. This chain's CDR3 is CASSPPGKAPNEQFF. The CDR3 nucleotides read TGCGCCAGCAGCCCCCCGGGGAAAGCCCCAAATGAGCAGTTCTTC.

This chain links TRBV30 with TRBJ1-1; D perhaps matches TRBD1 (6 bases). CDR1 and CDR2 (germline): GTSNPN, SVGIG (reference sequence). Trimming took 8 bases from V and 4 from J, leaving 23 bases between them. The CDR3 totals 15 residues. CDR3 residues: CALGGQGGQGTEAFF. The CDR3 bases are TGTGCCCTTGGGGGCCAGGGCGGGCAGGGCACTGAAGCTTTCTTT.

V is TRBV7-2 and J is TRBJ1-5; weak D call: TRBD1 (5 bases). V lost 5 bases to trimming and J lost 4 bases, with 6 bases between them. Germline lookup yields CDR1 SGHTA and CDR2 FQGNSA. This CDR3 region has 12 residues. This CDR3 is CASSRQNQPQHF. The CDR3, as DNA: TGTGCCAGCAGCCGACAGAATCAGCCCCAGCATTTT.

The rearrangement uses TRBV4-3 and TRBJ2-2, with a possible D match to TRBD1 (6 bases). Trimming took off 2 bases at V and 1 base at J, with 8 bases between the two ends. The CDR3 is 15 amino acids. Germline CDR1 reads LGHNA; CDR2 reads YSLEER. The CDR3 DNA is TGCGCCAGCAGCCAACAGGGGCTGAACACCGGGGAGCTGTTTTTT. It translates to CASSQQGLNTGELFF.

Concerning this clone: This sample also contains other DNA sequences that code for the same CDR3. J is TRBJ1-3 and V is TRBV11-2; perhaps TRBD1 as D (6 bases). The CDR3 totals 14 residues. Trimming removed 1 base at V and 4 bases at J, with 8 bases between. Germline loops: CDR1 SGHAT, CDR2 FQNNGV. CDR3: CASSLAGAGNTIYF. The CDR3 coding sequence is TGTGCCAGCAGCTTAGCAGGGGCCGGAAACACCATATATTTT.

This clone was counted once. The chain employs TRBV19 and TRBJ1-1, with D unclear. Per the germline V gene, CDR1 is LNHDA and CDR2 is SQIVND (reference sequence). There are 11 residues in the CDR3. Deletions cut 6 bases from V and 4 bases from J, with 6 bases between. The CDR3 DNA reads TGTGCCAGTAGGCGGGGCACTGAAGCTTTCTTT. Its protein is CASRRGTEAFF.

The V gene is TRBV7-9, the J gene TRBJ1-4; 7 bases are shared with TRBD1. Germline loops: CDR1 SEHNR, CDR2 FQNEAQ (reference sequence). The CDR3 sequence is 16 residues long. The junction had 4 bases not matched to a gene; V was cut back by 1 base and J by 2 bases. The CDR3 DNA follows: TGTGCCAGCAGCTTAGGACAGGGAGGCACTAATGAAAAACTGTTTTTT. This translates into CASSLGQGGTNEKLFF.

The chain is built from TRBV6-2 or TRBV6-3 and TRBJ2-7; tentatively, D is TRBD1 (5 bases). The CDR3 has 13 amino acids. CDR1 and CDR2 from the germline V gene are MNHEY and SVGEGT. Trimming took off 5 bases at V and 2 bases at J, with 10 bases between the two ends. CDR3 sequence (DNA): TGTGCCAGCAGTCCCGACAGTACCTACGAGCAGTACTTC. Amino acids: CASSPDSTYEQYF.

With respect to this clone: An end of the junction differs from the germline gene, which may be a read error. The chain carries TRBV7-7 and TRBJ2-1; D may be TRBD1 (6 bases). CDR3 length: 13 amino acids. In germline, CDR1 is SSHAT, CDR2 FNYEAQ (reference sequence). CDR3 protein: CASSLDRVNEQFF. CDR3 in DNA: TGTGCTAGCAGTTTGGACAGAGTCAATGAGCAGTTCTTC.

This CDR3 reads CSGRDRGEFF. In nucleotides, the CDR3 is TGCAGCGGGCGGGACAGAGGAGAGTTCTTC. The V call is TRBV29-1, the J call TRBJ2-1; D may be TRBD1 (7 bases). V was trimmed by 7 bases and J by 14 bases, leaving 15 bases between them. This CDR3 has 10 amino acids. Germline V gives CDR1 SQVTM, CDR2 ANQGSEA.

This clone was seen a single time. The chain has TRBV3-1 (or the pseudogene TRBV3-2) and TRBJ1-5, with D maybe TRBD1 (5 bases). V was pared by 4 bases and J by 3 bases, with 16 bases between. Germline CDR1 and CDR2: LGHDT and YNNKEL (reference sequence). The CDR3 sequence is 16 residues long. The CDR3 sequence is CASSPRTRRDNQPQHF. The CDR3 region has the DNA TGTGCCAGCAGCCCCAGGACAAGAAGGGACAATCAGCCCCAGCATTTT.

This clone was recorded only once. The J gene is TRBJ1-3, the V gene TRBV9; tentative D call: TRBD1 (6 bases). The CDR3 runs 19 residues. Germline loops: CDR1 SGDLS, CDR2 YYNGEE. V lost 1 base, J lost 3 bases, and 23 bases lay in between. CDR3 amino acids: CASSVKEGVGGTFGNTIYF. As DNA, the CDR3 is TGTGCCAGCAGCGTAAAGGAGGGGGTCGGGGGGACATTTGGAAACACCATATATTTT. Filled out from reference TRBV9 and TRBJ1-3, the complete variable domain reads DSGVTQTPKHLITATGQRVTLRCSPRSGDLSVYWYQQSLDQGLQFLIQYYNGEERAKGNILERFSAQQFPDLHSELNLSSLELGDSALYFCASSVKEGVGGTFGNTIYFGEGSWLTVV.

V is TRBV6-5 and J is TRBJ1-1; a possible D gene is TRBD1 (5 bases). Germline loops: CDR1 MNHEY, CDR2 SVGAGI. Trimming took 4 bases from V and 11 from J, leaving 14 bases between them. This CDR3 contains 12 residues. The CDR3 region has the DNA TGTGCCAGCAGTTCCCGGGAGGGGCGGGCTTTCTTT. As protein: CASSSREGRAFF.

V gene TRBV19 combines with J gene TRBJ1-2; D not certain. There are 13 residues in the CDR3. Germline-derived CDR1 and CDR2 are LNHDA and SQIVND (reference sequence). V was cut by 3 bases and J by 5 bases, with 10 bases left in between. For the CDR3, the DNA is TGTGCCAGTAGTATGACCAGCAGGTATGGCTACACCTTC. Encoded protein: CASSMTSRYGYTF.

The chain has TRBV7-9 and TRBJ2-7, with TRBD1 matching 9 bases. The germline V gene has CDR1 SEHNR and CDR2 FQNEAQ (reference sequence). The CDR3 has 12 residues. J was trimmed by 4 bases and V by 5 bases; bases with no gene match: 0. CDR3 protein: CASSGQGYEQYF. Written as DNA, the CDR3 is TGTGCCAGCAGCGGACAGGGGTACGAGCAGTACTTC.

The V gene is TRBV5-5, the J gene TRBJ1-6; D ambiguous. V lost 0 bases and J lost 0, with 13 bases in between. CDR1 is SGHKS and CDR2 is YYEKEE in the germline V gene (reference sequence). The CDR3 is 18 amino acids. The CDR3, as DNA: TGTGCCAGCAGCTTGGAAAACCCGGCTAGCTCCTATAATTCACCCCTCCACTTT. It translates to CASSLENPASSYNSPLHF.

This rearrangement joins TRBV11-3 to TRBJ2-1; 9 bases fit TRBD2. Unmatched junction bases numbered 7, after V lost 3 bases and J lost 7 bases. The CDR3 extends over 15 amino acids. Germline V CDR1 and CDR2: SGHNT, YENEEA. This CDR3 is CASSFGLAGRNEQFF. CDR3 in DNA: TGTGCCAGCAGCTTTGGTCTAGCGGGGAGGAATGAGCAGTTCTTC.

The genes are TRBV24-1 and TRBJ2-1; 8 bases agree with TRBD2. V lost 2 bases, J lost 5 bases, and 4 bases stayed unmatched. This CDR3 is built from 15 residues. Germline V gene lookup returns CDR1 KGHDR and CDR2 SFDVKD. CDR3: CATSDWGSGNNEQFF. DNA of the CDR3: TGTGCCACCAGTGATTGGGGTAGCGGGAACAATGAGCAGTTCTTC.